The 17 T cell receptor beta chains below all came from one sample that was sequenced in a study of cytomegalovirus exposure and HLA in healthy donors. In the PCR, 60 Vbeta and 13 Jbeta primers were used. This table comes from immunoSEQ multiplex PCR, and its TCRdb copy is limited to in-frame clones, with some not included. The data show some 150,000 clones, approximately 80% seen once. The specimen was PBMCs. Every receptor here comes from a woman in her 30s in good health and CMV-seropositive.

The chain combines TRBV27 with TRBJ2-7, with D perhaps TRBD2 (6 bases). The CDR3 spans 17 residues. Trimming stripped 0 bases from V and 5 bases from J, with 20 bases between. Per the germline V gene, CDR1 is MNHEY and CDR2 is SMNVEV (reference sequence). The CDR3 coding sequence is TGTGCCAGCAGTTTATCTCACCGTGGCAAGCGGGCCCACGAGCAGTACTTC. Translating gives CASSLSHRGKRAHEQYF.

V gene TRBV5-6 combines with J gene TRBJ2-3, with a weak D call TRBD1 (5 bases). Germline CDR1 SGHDT, CDR2 YYEEEE. There are 17 residues in the CDR3. V lost 4 bases, J lost 0 bases, and 18 bases lay in between. CDR3 nucleotide sequence: TGTGCCAGCAGCCTGGGTTTCCTTGGGGCTAGCACAGATACGCAGTATTTT. Its translation: CASSLGFLGASTDTQYF.

The chain recombines TRBV5-1 with TRBJ1-5; D unclear. V was pared by 0 bases and J by 7 bases, with 8 bases between. CDR1 is SGHRS, CDR2 YFSETQ, per germline. This CDR3 has 13 residues. The CDR3 here is CASSLEVEQPQHF. The CDR3 DNA sequence: TGCGCCAGCAGCTTGGAAGTAGAGCAGCCCCAGCATTTT.

V is TRBV4-3 and J is TRBJ1-6; D is unclear. Germline V gives CDR1 LGHNA, CDR2 YSLEER. The CDR3 loop spans 15 amino acids. The V end lost 0 bases, the J end lost 4 bases, and 7 bases lay between the germline ends. Written as DNA, the CDR3 is TGCGCCAGCAGCCAAGATTACAAGTATAATTCACCCCTCCACTTT. Protein sequence: CASSQDYKYNSPLHF.

The chain links TRBV27 to TRBJ2-1; 11 positions agree with TRBD2. This CDR3 is built from 15 residues. The germline V gene encodes CDR1 MNHEY and CDR2 SMNVEV (reference sequence). Unmatched junction bases numbered 8, after V lost 5 bases and J lost 8 bases. DNA of the CDR3: TGTGCCAGCAGTGTCGTAGCGGGGGGGCTCTATGAGCAGTTCTTC. Its protein is CASSVVAGGLYEQFF.

This chain links TRBV5-1 with TRBJ2-4; 8 bases are a match to TRBD1. V dropped 4 bases and J dropped 8; count of bases not matched to a gene: 14. Per the germline V gene, CDR1 is SGHRS and CDR2 is YFSETQ. There are 16 residues in the CDR3. The CDR3 loop reads CASSRGQGSFSDIQYF. The CDR3 DNA reads as TGCGCCAGCAGCCGTGGACAGGGATCCTTTTCGGACATTCAGTACTTC.

The CDR3 DNA reads TGTGCCAGTCAGCAGGGTTCTAACTATGGCTACACCTTC. Translated: CASQQGSNYGYTF. V and J are TRBV7-9 and TRBJ1-2, with D maybe TRBD1 (5 bases). Trimming stripped 9 bases from V and 0 bases from J, with 11 bases between. Germline V lookup: CDR1 SEHNR, CDR2 FQNEAQ (reference sequence). CDR3 size: 13 residues.

The rearrangement joins TRBV7-9 to TRBJ2-1, with 8 bases aligning to TRBD2. The CDR3 loop spans 16 amino acids. Germline V gives CDR1 SEHNR, CDR2 FQNEAQ (reference sequence). V was clipped by 4 bases and J by 4 bases; unmatched bases: 9. The CDR3: CASSSKTLAGYNEQFF. The DNA for the CDR3 is TGTGCCAGCAGCTCAAAAACCCTAGCGGGTTACAATGAGCAGTTCTTC. Supplemented by reference TRBV7-9 and TRBJ2-1, the full variable domain reads DTGVSQNPRHKITKRGQNVTFRCDPISEHNRLYWYRQTLGQGPEFLTYFQNEAQLEKSRLLSDRFSAERPKGSFSTLEIQRTEQGDSAMYLCASSSKTLAGYNEQFFGPGTRLTVL.

This rearrangement joins TRBV5-1 to TRBJ2-7; D is possibly TRBD1 (5 bases). V lost 1 base and J lost 2, with 13 bases in between. CDR1 is SGHRS and CDR2 is YFSETQ in the germline V gene. This CDR3 comprises 15 residues. CDR3 sequence: CASSLRQGNTYEQYF. CDR3 DNA: TGCGCCAGCAGCTTGAGGCAGGGAAACACCTACGAGCAGTACTTC.

The chain uses TRBV28 and TRBJ1-2; D is undetermined. Trimming removed 1 base from V and 8 bases from J, with 11 bases in between. The CDR3 length is 13 residues. The germline CDR1 and CDR2 sequences are MDHEN and SYDVKM. CDR3 DNA sequence: TGTGCCAGCAGTTTATTCTCGGCGGGGGGCTACACCTTC. Translated, it gives CASSLFSAGGYTF.

The chain combines TRBV5-1 with TRBJ2-7; D is ambiguous. The CDR3 extends over 14 amino acids. Between the trimmed V and J ends, which lost 2 bases and 0 bases, there was a span of 9 bases. CDR1 is SGHRS and CDR2 is YFSETQ in the germline V gene. Here the CDR3 DNA reads TGCGCCAGCAGCTTTCGGGTGGCCTCCTACGAGCAGTACTTC. The encoded protein is CASSFRVASYEQYF.

Here the CDR3 reads CASSVWVSHEGTDTQYF. The DNA of the CDR3 is TGTGCCAGCAGCGTATGGGTCAGCCATGAGGGCACAGATACGCAGTATTTT. The genes are TRBV9 and TRBJ2-3; D is ambiguous. V shed 1 base and J shed 1 base, with 16 bases lying between them. There are 17 residues in the CDR3. Per germline, CDR1 SGDLS and CDR2 YYNGEE.

The chain is built from TRBV6-5 and TRBJ1-1; D call uncertain. The germline V gene has CDR1 MNHEY and CDR2 SVGAGI. The CDR3 has 15 residues. V lost 3 bases, J lost 2 bases, and 13 bases lay in between. CDR3: CASSYNPGVNTEAFF. The CDR3 nucleotides are TGTGCCAGCAGTTATAATCCCGGGGTAAACACTGAAGCTTTCTTT.

The gene calls are TRBV7-8 and TRBJ1-2, with a possible D match to TRBD1 (5 bases). There are 16 residues in the CDR3. V shed 5 bases and J shed 6 bases, with 22 bases lying between them. CDR1 is SGHVS and CDR2 is FQNEAQ in the germline V gene. Written as DNA, the CDR3 is TGTGCCAGCAGCAACCCACGCACAGGATTCTTAGATGGCTACACCTTC. Translation: CASSNPRTGFLDGYTF.

There are a few counts of this clone. This rearrangement joins TRBV11-2 to TRBJ2-3; 10 positions agree with TRBD2. The germline V gene encodes CDR1 SGHAT and CDR2 FQNNGV. The CDR3 has 18 residues. V lost 2 bases and J lost 0; bases outside the gene matches: 8. The CDR3 spells CASSLREVAGGSTDTQYF. The DNA for the CDR3 is TGTGCCAGCAGCTTAAGGGAGGTAGCGGGGGGTAGCACAGATACGCAGTATTTT.

The chain uses TRBV7-3 and TRBJ1-1, with no clear D. The CDR3 is made up of 11 amino acids. V gave up 5 bases and J gave up 5 bases, with 6 bases separating them. Germline assignment: CDR1 SGHTA and CDR2 FQGTGA. The CDR3, as DNA: TGTGCCAGCAGCGACGGGACTGAAGCTTTCTTT. Residues: CASSDGTEAFF.

The genes are TRBV7-3 and TRBJ2-2, with a weak D call TRBD1 (6 bases). The germline V gene has CDR1 SGHTA and CDR2 FQGTGA. The CDR3 consists of 16 residues. The V gene lost 6 bases and the J gene lost 0 bases, with 14 bases spanning the gap. This chain's CDR3 is CASRQQTGSNTGELFF. CDR3 coding DNA: TGTGCCAGCAGGCAACAGACAGGTTCGAACACCGGGGAGCTGTTTTTT.